The rows below give T cell receptor beta chains drawn from one sample of a study of OX40 agonist ivuxolimab in advanced cancers. Libraries were prepared by immunoSEQ multiplex PCR; TCRdb keeps only in-frame clonotypes and omits some of them. This sample has tens of thousands of clones; 85% occur once, and the top ten carry roughly 22%. The material sequenced was CD4+ or CD8+ T cells sorted from blood, taken in a trial of the OX40 agonist ivuxolimab. The receptors originated from an adult with an advanced solid tumor such as melanoma, head and neck, liver or kidney cancer. CDR3s include the opening cysteine and the closing phenylalanine or tryptophan. The order of the fields is clone size, D gene, V gene, J gene, CDR3 DNA, CDR3 protein. D genes are given only for firm matches. Size values are once, few and many counts, or a class for expanded clones, and some rows have none.

size: -; D: TRBD2; V: TRBV2; J: TRBJ2-1; DNA: TGTGCCAGCATTAAAGAGGGACTAGCGGGGGGGCCGGTCCGGAATGAGCAGTTCTTC; CDR3: CASIKEGLAGGPVRNEQFF
size: -; D: -; V: TRBV7-2; J: TRBJ2-5; DNA: TGTGCCAGCAGCTCCCCGTGGGGGTACCAAGAGACCCAGTACTTC; CDR3: CASSSPWGYQETQYF
size: -; D: -; V: TRBV28; J: TRBJ1-5; DNA: TGTGCCAGCAGTTTAGCGGGGGTTTATAGCAATCAGCCCCAGCATTTT; CDR3: CASSLAGVYSNQPQHF
size: -; D: TRBD1; V: TRBV6-6; J: TRBJ1-1; DNA: TGTGCCAGCAGTCTACCGACAGGGACTGAAGCTTTCTTT; CDR3: CASSLPTGTEAFF
size: -; D: -; V: TRBV27; J: TRBJ2-2; DNA: TGTGCCAGCAGCTTCAGTTATACCGGGGAGCTGTTTTTT; CDR3: CASSFSYTGELFF
size: -; D: -; V: TRBV6-5; J: TRBJ2-1; DNA: TGTGCCAGCAGTTACTCTTCACGTACTATCGAAGAGTTCTTC; CDR3: CASSYSSRTIEEFF
size: -; D: -; V: TRBV4-1; J: TRBJ2-7; DNA: TGCGCCAGCAGCCACCGGGACATCAGCTCCTACGAGCAGTACTTC; CDR3: CASSHRDISSYEQYF
size: -; D: -; V: TRBV5-6; J: TRBJ1-4; DNA: TGTGCCAGCAGCTTCCCGGGCCGAGGGGAAAAACTGTTTTTT; CDR3: CASSFPGRGEKLFF
size: -; D: -; V: TRBV2; J: TRBJ1-1; DNA: TGTGCCAGCAGCTCAGCCCAGGGAGCTGTCTTGTGGACTGAAGCTTTCTTT; CDR3: CASSSAQGAVLWTEAFF
size: medium-sized; D: -; V: TRBV2; J: TRBJ2-7; DNA: TGTGCCAGCAGGGCCATGGGAGCGGTGCAGTACTTC; CDR3: CASRAMGAVQYF
size: -; D: TRBD2; V: TRBV9; J: TRBJ2-2; DNA: TGTGCCAGCAGCGTTGGGACTAGCGGGGAGTACGGGGAGCTGTTTTTT; CDR3: CASSVGTSGEYGELFF
size: -; D: -; V: TRBV7-9; J: TRBJ2-2; DNA: TGTGCCAGCACACAACAGAACACCGGGGAGCTGTTTTTT; CDR3: CASTQQNTGELFF